This T cell receptor beta chain originates from a study of T cell changes during pregnancy in multiple sclerosis. The V segment lost 2 bases and the J segment 5 bases; nucleotides outside the gene matches: 10. The CDR3 contains 17 residues. CDR1 MNHNS and CDR2 SASEGT come from the germline V gene. Here immunoSEQ multiplex PCR was the method, and the copy in TCRdb shows in-frame clones only, minus some. The data show roughly 43,000 clones, nearly 90% seen once. The specimen comprised CD4+ T cells from peripheral blood mononuclear cells, sampled after pregnancy. This receptor was taken from a female donor with multiple sclerosis, enrolled in a pregnancy study. The chain couples TRBV6-1 to TRBJ2-5, with 11 positions matching TRBD2. CDR3 nucleotide sequence: TGTGCCAGCAGTGAATTCCGGGCTAGCGGGAGGAGGGAGACCCAGTACTTC. Translated: CASSEFRASGRRETQYF.